The present T cell receptor beta chain was sequenced within a study of blood T cell repertoires in COVID-19. Study-wide background: COVID-19 samples, acute and convalescent, were from the United States, Italy and Spain. T cells, B-cell-depleted T cells, or PBMCs supplied cDNA or gDNA.

Original data processing: From reference gene primer amplification, estimates of nucleated cell counts were derived. TCRdb keeps only in-frame clones here, not all; method: immunoSEQ multiplex PCR. V, J and clone size derive from that table, while D and trimming were established from the DNA sequence. The sample lists tens of thousands of clones, approximately 76% occurring once. This clone was counted once. This CDR3 comprises 13 residues. The V and J ends lost 8 bases and 1 base, in that order; junction bases with no gene match: 3. Germline V gene sequence: CDR1 MDHEN, CDR2 SYDVKM. This clonotype was sampled from a man aged 70-80 years with active or convalescent COVID-19. Material for sequencing was peripheral blood. The chain has TRBV28 and TRBJ2-3, with 7 bases lining up with TRBD2. As DNA, the CDR3 is TGTGCCAGCGTGGGGGGGGGCACAGATACGCAGTATTTT. It codes for CASVGGGTDTQYF.